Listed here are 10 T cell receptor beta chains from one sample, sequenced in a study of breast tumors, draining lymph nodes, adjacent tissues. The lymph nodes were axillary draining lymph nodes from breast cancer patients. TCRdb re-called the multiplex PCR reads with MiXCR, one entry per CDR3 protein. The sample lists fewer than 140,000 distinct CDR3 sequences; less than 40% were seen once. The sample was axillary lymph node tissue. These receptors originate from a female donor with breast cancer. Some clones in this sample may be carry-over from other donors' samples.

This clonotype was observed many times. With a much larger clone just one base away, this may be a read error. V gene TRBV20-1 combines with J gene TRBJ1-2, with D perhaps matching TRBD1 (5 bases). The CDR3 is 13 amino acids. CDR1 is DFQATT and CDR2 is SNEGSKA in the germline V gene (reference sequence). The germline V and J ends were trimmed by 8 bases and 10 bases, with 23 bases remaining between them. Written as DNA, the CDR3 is TGCAGTACGTGGTCGGACAAGGGCTCTGCCTACACCTTC. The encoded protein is CSTWSDKGSAYTF.

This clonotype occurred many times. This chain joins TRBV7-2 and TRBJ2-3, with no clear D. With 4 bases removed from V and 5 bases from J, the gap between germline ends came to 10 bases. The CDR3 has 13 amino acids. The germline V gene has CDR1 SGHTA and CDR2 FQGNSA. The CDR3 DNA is TGTGCCAGCAGCTCCATAGCATTAGATACGCAGTATTTT. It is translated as CASSSIALDTQYF.

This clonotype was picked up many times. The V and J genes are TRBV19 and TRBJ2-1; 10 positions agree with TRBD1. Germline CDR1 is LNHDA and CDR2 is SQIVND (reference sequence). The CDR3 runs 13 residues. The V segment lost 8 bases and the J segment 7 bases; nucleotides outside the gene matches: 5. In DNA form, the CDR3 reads TGTGCCAGTCGCCGGGGACAGGGGAATGAGCAGTTCTTC. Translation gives CASRRGQGNEQFF.

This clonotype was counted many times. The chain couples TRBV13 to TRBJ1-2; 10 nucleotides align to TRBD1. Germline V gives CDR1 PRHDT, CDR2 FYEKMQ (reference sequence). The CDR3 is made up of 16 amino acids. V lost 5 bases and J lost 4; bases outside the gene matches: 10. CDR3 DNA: TGTGCCAGCAGCCTCCCCCGACAGGGGGCAAGCTATGGCTACACCTTC. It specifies CASSLPRQGASYGYTF. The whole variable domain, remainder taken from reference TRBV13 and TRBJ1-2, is AAGVIQSPRHLIKEKRETATLKCYPIPRHDTVYWYQQGPGQDPQFLISFYEKMQSDKGSIPDRFSAQQFSDYHSELNMSSLELGDSALYFCASSLPRQGASYGYTFGSGTRLTVV.

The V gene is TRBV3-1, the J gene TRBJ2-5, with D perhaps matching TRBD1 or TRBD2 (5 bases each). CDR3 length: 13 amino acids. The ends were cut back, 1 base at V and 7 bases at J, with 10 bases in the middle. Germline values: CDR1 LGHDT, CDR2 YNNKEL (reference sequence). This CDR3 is CASSQVGAGTQYF. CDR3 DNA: TGTGCCAGCAGCCAAGTTGGGGCGGGGACCCAGTACTTC.

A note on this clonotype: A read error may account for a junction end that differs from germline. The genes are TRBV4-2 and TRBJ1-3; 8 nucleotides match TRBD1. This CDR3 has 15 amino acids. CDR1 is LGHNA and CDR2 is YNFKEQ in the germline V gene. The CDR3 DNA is TGTGCCAGCAGCCGGACAGGGAGCTCTGGAAACATCATATATTTT. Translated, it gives CASSRTGSSGNIIYF.

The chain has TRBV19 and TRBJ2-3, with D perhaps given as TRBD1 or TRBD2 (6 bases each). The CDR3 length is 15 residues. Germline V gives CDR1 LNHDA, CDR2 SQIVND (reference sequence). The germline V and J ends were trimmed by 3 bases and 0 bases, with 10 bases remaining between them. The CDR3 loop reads CASSMGGASTDTQYF. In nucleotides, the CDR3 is TGTGCCAGTAGTATGGGGGGCGCGAGCACAGATACGCAGTATTTT.

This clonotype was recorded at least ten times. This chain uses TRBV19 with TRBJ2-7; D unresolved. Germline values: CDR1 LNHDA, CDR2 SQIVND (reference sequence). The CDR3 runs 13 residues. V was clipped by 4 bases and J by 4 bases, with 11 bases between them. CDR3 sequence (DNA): TGTGCCAGTAGTACCACCACAGCGTACGAGCAGTACTTC. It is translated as CASSTTTAYEQYF.

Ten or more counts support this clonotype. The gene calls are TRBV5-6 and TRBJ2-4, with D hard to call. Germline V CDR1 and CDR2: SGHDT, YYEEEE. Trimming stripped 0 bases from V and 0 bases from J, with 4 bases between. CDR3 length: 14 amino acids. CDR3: CASSLVGAKNIQYF. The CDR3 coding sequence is TGTGCCAGCAGCTTGGTAGGAGCCAAAAACATTCAGTACTTC. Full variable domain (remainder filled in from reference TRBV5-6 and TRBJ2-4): DAGVTQSPTHLIKTRGQQVTLRCSPKSGHDTVSWYQQALGQGPQFIFQYYEEEERQRGNFPDRFSGHQFPNYSSELNVNALLLGDSALYLCASSLVGAKNIQYFGAGTRLSVL.

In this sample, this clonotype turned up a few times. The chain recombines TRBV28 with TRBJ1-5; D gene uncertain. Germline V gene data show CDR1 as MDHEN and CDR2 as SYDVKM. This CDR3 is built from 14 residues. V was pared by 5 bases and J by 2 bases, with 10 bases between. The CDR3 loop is CASSREPGNQPQHF. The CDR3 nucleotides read TGTGCCAGCAGTCGGGAGCCGGGCAATCAGCCCCAGCATTTT.